This TCR beta chain was profiled in a study of T cell clonality in common variable immunodeficiency. Study-level results: Fewer deletions and N-nucleotide insertions were reportedly seen in common variable immunodeficiency TCR beta sequences.

Regarding this clone: Its antigen remains unknown. The CDR3 end is not reached by the read, which stops 3 residues before it; the germline J gene fills it in.

Trimming took 3 bases from V and 6 from J, leaving 9 bases between them. This CDR3 has 12 residues. Germline CDR1 is SEHNR and CDR2 is FQNEAQ (reference sequence). Data came from immunoSEQ multiplex PCR; TCRdb stores just in-frame clones and leaves some out. The sample counts tens of thousands of clones, none seen once; the ten largest own around 5.4%. Sequencing was done on a sample of peripheral blood mononuclear cells. The sequence derives from a human donor with common variable immunodeficiency. The chain joins TRBV7-9 to TRBJ2-7; possible D gene TRBD1, 7 bases. The sequenced CDR3 bases are TGTGCCAGCAGCTTCCAGGGGGGCGAG. This encodes CASSFQGGE. The whole CDR3 reads CASSFQGGEQYF.